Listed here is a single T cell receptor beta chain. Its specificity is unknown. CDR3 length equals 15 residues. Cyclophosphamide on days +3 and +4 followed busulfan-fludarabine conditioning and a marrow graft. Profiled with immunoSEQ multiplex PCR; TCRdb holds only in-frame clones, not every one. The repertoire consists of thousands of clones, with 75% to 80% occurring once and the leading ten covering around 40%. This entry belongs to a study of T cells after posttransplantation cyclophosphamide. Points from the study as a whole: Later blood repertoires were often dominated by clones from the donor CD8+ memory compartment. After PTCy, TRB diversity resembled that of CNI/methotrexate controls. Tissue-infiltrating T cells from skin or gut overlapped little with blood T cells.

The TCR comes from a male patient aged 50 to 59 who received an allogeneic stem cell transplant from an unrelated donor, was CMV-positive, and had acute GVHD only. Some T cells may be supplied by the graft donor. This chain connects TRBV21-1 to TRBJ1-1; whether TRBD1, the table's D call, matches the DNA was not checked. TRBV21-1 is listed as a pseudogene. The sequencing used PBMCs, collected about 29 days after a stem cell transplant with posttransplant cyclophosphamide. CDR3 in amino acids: CASSRQDTQKGEAFF. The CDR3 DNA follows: TGTGCCAGCAGCAGACAGGACACCCAAAAGGGTGAAGCTTTCTTT.